The rows below give T cell receptor beta chains drawn from one sample of a study of blood T cells in healthy people across ages. TCRdb analysed the 5' RACE reads with MiXCR anew, one entry per CDR3 protein. In the table there are about 1.5 million distinct CDR3 sequences, 40% to 50% of which are singletons. Sequenced input: blood. These receptors were obtained from a woman between 18 and 30 years old in good health. CDR3s include the opening cysteine and the closing phenylalanine or tryptophan. D genes are given only for firm matches. The size field is filled for only some rows; it gives once, few, many or a size class.

j_call v_call clone_size d_call cdr3_nt cdr3_aa
TRBJ2-5 TRBV24-1 NA TRBD2 TGTGCCACCAGTGACCGAGCGGGAGGGTGGGATGAGCAGTACTTC CATSDRAGGWDEQYF
TRBJ2-6 TRBV27 many NA TGTGCCAGCCCCGGGGTGGCCTCTGGGGCCAACGTCCTGACTTTC CASPGVASGANVLTF
TRBJ2-3 TRBV4-2 NA TRBD2 TGTGCCAGCAGCCCCCGGACTAGCGGGAAGGAAGATACGCAGTATTTT CASSPRTSGKEDTQYF
TRBJ2-7 TRBV20-1 NA TRBD2 TGCAGTGCTAGAGATACAGCGGGAGGGCCTTATGAGCAGTACTTC CSARDTAGGPYEQYF
TRBJ2-1 TRBV4-1 few TRBD1 TGCGCCAGCAGCCAAGACCGGGACAGATACAATGAGCAGTTCTTC CASSQDRDRYNEQFF
TRBJ2-1 TRBV20-1 NA NA TGCAGTGTACCTGTCATTGGAGAAGAGACCCAGTTCTTC CSVPVIGEETQFF
TRBJ2-1 TRBV7-9 few NA TGTGCCAGCAGCTTTGAACCGAATGAGCAGTTCTTC CASSFEPNEQFF
TRBJ2-3 TRBV3-1 NA TRBD2 TGTGCCAGCAGCCGTAGCTACCAACTAGCGGAGCCCACAGATACGCAGTATTTT CASSRSYQLAEPTDTQYF
TRBJ1-1 TRBV16 few NA TGTGCCAGCAGCCAAACGAGGGATAACACTGAAGCTTTCTTT CASSQTRDNTEAFF
TRBJ1-1 TRBV20-1 NA NA TGCAGTGCGTCAACAGGACCCGCGAACACTGAAGCTTTCTTT CSASTGPANTEAFF
TRBJ2-6 TRBV21-1 NA NA NA CASLPPTSGRSWGSGANVLTF
TRBJ1-2 TRBV15 NA TRBD1 TGTGCCACCAGCAGGGCGACAGGGGGCCGCTACACCTTC CATSRATGGRYTF
TRBJ2-7 TRBV28 NA TRBD2 TGTGCCAGCAGAAATCTAGCGGGGGGTTCCTACGAGCAGTACTTC CASRNLAGGSYEQYF
TRBJ2-7 TRBV6-2/TRBV6-3 few TRBD1 TGTGCCAGCAGTTTCACCCAGACAGGGGATACCTCCTACGAGCAGTACTTC CASSFTQTGDTSYEQYF
TRBJ1-2 TRBV4-1 many NA TGCGCCAGCAGCCAAGTCCCCGACAGGTCCTATGGCTACACCTTC CASSQVPDRSYGYTF
TRBJ2-2 TRBV7-9 NA NA TGTGCCAGCAGCTCTGAGAGCGCGGAGCTGTTTTTT CASSSESAELFF
TRBJ2-3 TRBV12-3/TRBV12-4 few NA TGTGCCAGCAGTTTACAATTACAGGGGAGGTTGGCAGATACGCAGTATTTT CASSLQLQGRLADTQYF
TRBJ2-3 TRBV7-3 NA NA TGTGCCAGCAGGTTGAAACCAGCGGGTGGAGATACGCAGTATTTT CASRLKPAGGDTQYF
TRBJ1-2 TRBV15 NA NA TGTGCCACCAGCGGAAAGGACAATAACTATGGCCACACCTTC CATSGKDNNYGHTF
TRBJ2-7 TRBV6-5 NA NA TGTGCCAGCTGGGAACTTCCTAGCTCCTACAATGAGCAGTACTTC CASWELPSSYNEQYF
TRBJ1-2 TRBV2 NA TRBD1 TGTGCCAGCAGTGATGTGCTCCAGGGGGCTGGGGGCTACACCTTC CASSDVLQGAGGYTF
TRBJ1-5 TRBV10-3 NA TRBD1 TGTGCCACCAGTGACCCGACAGGGTACAGCAATCAGCCCCAGCATTTT CATSDPTGYSNQPQHF
TRBJ2-5 TRBV3-1 NA TRBD2 TGTGCCAGCAGCCCATTGAAAGGACTAGCGGGGGGTGGAGGGACCCAGTACTTC CASSPLKGLAGGGGTQYF
TRBJ2-3 TRBV6-1 few TRBD2 TGTGCCAGCCAACTAGCGGGGGGATACACAGATACGCAGTATTTT CASQLAGGYTDTQYF
TRBJ2-3 TRBV20-1 NA TRBD2 TGCAGTGCGGGGGCGGGAGGAGCAGATACGCAGTATTTT CSAGAGGADTQYF
TRBJ1-2 TRBV25-1 many NA TGTGCCAGCAGTGAATGGCGGGGCTACACCTTC CASSEWRGYTF
TRBJ2-3 TRBV20-1 NA TRBD2 TGCAGTGCTCTCCCTAGCGGGAGAACAGATACGCAGTATTTT CSALPSGRTDTQYF
TRBJ2-7 TRBV5-1 NA TRBD1 TGCGCCAGCAGCTTGGGGACAGGGGAATTCGACGAGCAGTACTTC CASSLGTGEFDEQYF
TRBJ1-1 TRBV25-1 NA NA TGTGCCAGCAGTGTAGGGGGTGCTGAAGCTTTCTTT CASSVGGAEAFF
TRBJ2-4 TRBV12-3/TRBV12-4 NA TRBD1 TGTGCCAGCAGTTTAAGGGGACAGGGTAAAAACATTCAGTACTTC CASSLRGQGKNIQYF
TRBJ2-3 TRBV24-1 few TRBD2 TGTGCCACCAGTGGGGGCGGGAGAACAGATACGCAGTATTTT CATSGGGRTDTQYF
TRBJ2-4 TRBV18 NA TRBD1 TGTACCAGCGCGTCGGGACAGGCCGAAATTCGGTACTTC CTSASGQAEIRYF
TRBJ2-7 TRBV20-1 NA NA TGCAGTGCTAGAGAGACTACCTTCTACGAGCAGTACTTC CSARETTFYEQYF
TRBJ2-7 TRBV6-6 NA TRBD1 TGTGCCAGCAGCCCCCGACAGGGGGCCTTCTCCGAGCAGTACTTC CASSPRQGAFSEQYF
TRBJ2-3 TRBV4-1 NA TRBD2 TGCGCCAGCAGCCCTCATAGCGGGAGGGACACAGATACGCAGTATTTT CASSPHSGRDTDTQYF
TRBJ2-4 TRBV6-2/TRBV6-3 NA TRBD2 TGTGCCAGCAGCCCTGATTCGACTAGCTCACGTTACATTCAGTACTTC CASSPDSTSSRYIQYF
TRBJ2-7 TRBV7-9 few NA TGTGCCAGCAGCTCAAAAGAGATATACGAGCAGTACTTC CASSSKEIYEQYF